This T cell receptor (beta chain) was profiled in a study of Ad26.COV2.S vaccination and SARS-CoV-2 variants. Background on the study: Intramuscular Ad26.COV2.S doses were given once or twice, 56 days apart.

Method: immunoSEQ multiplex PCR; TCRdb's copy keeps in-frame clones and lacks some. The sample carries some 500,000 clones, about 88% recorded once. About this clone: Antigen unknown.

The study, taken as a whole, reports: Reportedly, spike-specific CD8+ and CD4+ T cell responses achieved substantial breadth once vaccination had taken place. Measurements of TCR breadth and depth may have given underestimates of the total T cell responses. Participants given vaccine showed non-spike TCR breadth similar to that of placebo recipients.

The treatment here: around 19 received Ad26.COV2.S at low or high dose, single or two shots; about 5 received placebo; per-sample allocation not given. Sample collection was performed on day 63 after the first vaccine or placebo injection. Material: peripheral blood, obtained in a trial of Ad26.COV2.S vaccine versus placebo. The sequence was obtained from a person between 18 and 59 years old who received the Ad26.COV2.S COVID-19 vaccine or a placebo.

The CDR3 region has the DNA TGTGCCAGCAGTCTGGAGGGTATCGAAAAACTGTTTTTT. Translated: CASSLEGIEKLFF. The chain is built from TRBV7-2 and TRBJ1-4; D not certain. The V gene's germline CDR1 is SGHTA and CDR2 FQGNSA. The V and J ends lost 6 bases and 8 bases respectively, with 13 bases between them. The CDR3 length is 13 residues.